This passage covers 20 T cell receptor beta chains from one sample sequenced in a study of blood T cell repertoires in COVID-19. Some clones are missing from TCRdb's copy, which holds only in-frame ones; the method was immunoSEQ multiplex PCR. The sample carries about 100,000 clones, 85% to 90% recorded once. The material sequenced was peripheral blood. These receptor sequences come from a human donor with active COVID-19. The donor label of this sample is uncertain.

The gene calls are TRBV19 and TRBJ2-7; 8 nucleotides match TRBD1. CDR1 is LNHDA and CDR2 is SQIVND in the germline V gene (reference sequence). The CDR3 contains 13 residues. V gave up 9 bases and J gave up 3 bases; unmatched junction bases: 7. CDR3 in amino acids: CASGQGRDYEQYF. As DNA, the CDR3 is TGTGCCAGCGGACAGGGCCGAGACTACGAGCAGTACTTC.

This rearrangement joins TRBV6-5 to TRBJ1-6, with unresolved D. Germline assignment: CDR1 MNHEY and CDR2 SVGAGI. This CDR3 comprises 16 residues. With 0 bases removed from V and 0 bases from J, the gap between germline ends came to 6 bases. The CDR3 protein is CASSYSPSSYNSPLHF. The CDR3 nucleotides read TGTGCCAGCAGTTACTCGCCGAGCTCCTATAATTCACCCCTCCACTTT.

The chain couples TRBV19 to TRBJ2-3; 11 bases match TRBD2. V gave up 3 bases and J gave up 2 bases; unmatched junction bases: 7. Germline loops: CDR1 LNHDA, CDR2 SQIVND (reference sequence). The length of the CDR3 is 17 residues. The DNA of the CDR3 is TGTGCCAGTAGTATCATTAGCGGGGGGGCCTCCACAGATACGCAGTATTTT. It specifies CASSIISGGASTDTQYF. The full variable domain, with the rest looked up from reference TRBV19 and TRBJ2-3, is DGGITQSPKYLFRKEGQNVTLSCEQNLNHDAMYWYRQDPGQGLRLIYYSQIVNDFQKGDIAEGYSVSREKKESFPLTVTSAQKNPTAFYLCASSIISGGASTDTQYFGPGTRLTVL.

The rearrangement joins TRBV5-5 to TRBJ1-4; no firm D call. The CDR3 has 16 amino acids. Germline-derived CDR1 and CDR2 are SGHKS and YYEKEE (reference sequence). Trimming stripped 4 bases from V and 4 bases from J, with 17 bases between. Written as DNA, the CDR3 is TGTGCCAGCAGCCCACGTGGGAGGGTGGATAATGAAAAACTGTTTTTT. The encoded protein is CASSPRGRVDNEKLFF.

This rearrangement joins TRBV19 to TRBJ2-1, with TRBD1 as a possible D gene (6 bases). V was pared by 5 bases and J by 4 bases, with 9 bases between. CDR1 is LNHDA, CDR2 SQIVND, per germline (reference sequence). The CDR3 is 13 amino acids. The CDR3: CASSYTGYNEQFF. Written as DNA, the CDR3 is TGTGCCAGTAGTTACACAGGGTACAATGAGCAGTTCTTC.

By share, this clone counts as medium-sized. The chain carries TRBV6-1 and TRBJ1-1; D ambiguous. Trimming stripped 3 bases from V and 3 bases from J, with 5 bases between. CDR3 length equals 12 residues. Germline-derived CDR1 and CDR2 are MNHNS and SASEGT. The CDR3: CASSDRYTEAFF. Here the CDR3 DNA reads TGTGCCAGCAGTGACAGATACACTGAAGCTTTCTTT.

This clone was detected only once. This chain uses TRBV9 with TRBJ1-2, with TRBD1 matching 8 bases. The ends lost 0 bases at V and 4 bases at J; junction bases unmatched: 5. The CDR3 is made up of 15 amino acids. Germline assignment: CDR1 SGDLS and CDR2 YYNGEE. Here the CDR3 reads CASSVGAGGSYGYTF. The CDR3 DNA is TGTGCCAGCAGCGTAGGAGCAGGGGGCTCCTATGGCTACACCTTC.

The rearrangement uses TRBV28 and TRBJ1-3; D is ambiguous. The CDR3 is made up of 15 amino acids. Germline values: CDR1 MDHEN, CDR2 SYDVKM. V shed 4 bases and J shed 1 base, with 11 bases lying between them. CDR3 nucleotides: TGTGCCAGCAGTTCATACAGCTATTCTGGAAACACCATATATTTT. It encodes CASSSYSYSGNTIYF.

The CDR3 loop reads CASRFLGGPSYNEQFF. DNA of the CDR3: TGTGCCAGCAGATTCCTCGGGGGGCCATCCTACAATGAGCAGTTCTTC. The V and J genes are TRBV27 and TRBJ2-1; TRBD2 is a possible D gene (7 bases). The CDR3 consists of 16 residues. Trimming pared 6 bases from V and 1 base from J, leaving 16 bases between. Germline V gives CDR1 MNHEY, CDR2 SMNVEV (reference sequence).

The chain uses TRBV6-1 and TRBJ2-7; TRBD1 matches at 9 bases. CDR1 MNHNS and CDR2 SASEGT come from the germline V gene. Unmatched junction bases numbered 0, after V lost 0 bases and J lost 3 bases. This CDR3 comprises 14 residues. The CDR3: CASSEAGQGYEQYF. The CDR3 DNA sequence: TGTGCCAGCAGTGAAGCGGGACAGGGCTACGAGCAGTACTTC.

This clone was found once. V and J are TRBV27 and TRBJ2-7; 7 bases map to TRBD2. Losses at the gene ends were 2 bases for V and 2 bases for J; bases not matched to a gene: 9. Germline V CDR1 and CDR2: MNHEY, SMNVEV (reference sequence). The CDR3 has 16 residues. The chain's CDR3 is CASSLPPGRGTYEQYF. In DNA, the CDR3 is TGTGCCAGCAGTTTACCCCCGGGGAGGGGAACCTACGAGCAGTACTTC.

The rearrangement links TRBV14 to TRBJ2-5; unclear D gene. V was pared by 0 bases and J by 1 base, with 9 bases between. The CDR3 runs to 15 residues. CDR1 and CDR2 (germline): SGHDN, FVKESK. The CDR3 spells CASSQDWNSQETQYF. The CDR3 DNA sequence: TGTGCCAGCAGCCAAGATTGGAACAGCCAAGAGACCCAGTACTTC.

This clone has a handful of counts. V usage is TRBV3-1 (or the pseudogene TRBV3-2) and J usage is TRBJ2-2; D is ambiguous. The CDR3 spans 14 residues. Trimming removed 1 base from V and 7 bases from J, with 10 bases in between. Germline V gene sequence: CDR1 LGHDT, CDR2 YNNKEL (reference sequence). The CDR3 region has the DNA TGTGCCAGCAGCCAAGTTCTGGGCCACGGGGAGCTGTTTTTT. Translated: CASSQVLGHGELFF.

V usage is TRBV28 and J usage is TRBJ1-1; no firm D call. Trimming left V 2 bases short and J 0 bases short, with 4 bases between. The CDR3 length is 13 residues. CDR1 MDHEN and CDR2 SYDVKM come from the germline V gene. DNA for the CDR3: TGTGCCAGCAGTTTAATCATGAACACTGAAGCTTTCTTT. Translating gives CASSLIMNTEAFF. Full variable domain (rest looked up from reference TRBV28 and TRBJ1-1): DVKVTQSSRYLVKRTGEKVFLECVQDMDHENMFWYRQDPGLGLRLIYFSYDVKMKEKGDIPEGYSVSREKKERFSLILESASTNQTSMYLCASSLIMNTEAFFGQGTRLTVV.

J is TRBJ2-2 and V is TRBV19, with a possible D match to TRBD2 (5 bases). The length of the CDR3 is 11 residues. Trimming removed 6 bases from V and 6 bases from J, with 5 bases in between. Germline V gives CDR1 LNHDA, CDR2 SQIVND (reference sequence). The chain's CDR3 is CASRRAGELFF. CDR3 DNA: TGTGCCAGTAGGCGGGCCGGGGAGCTGTTTTTT.

The DNA for the CDR3 is TGTGCCAGCAGTTTCGAGCTACCAATAAGGGGTTTGAACACTGAAGCTTTCTTT. The encoded protein is CASSFELPIRGLNTEAFF. The gene calls are TRBV27 and TRBJ1-1; TRBD1 might be the D (5 bases). The V and J ends lost 3 bases and 0 bases respectively, with 20 bases between them. The V gene's germline CDR1 is MNHEY and CDR2 SMNVEV (reference sequence). The CDR3 runs to 18 residues.

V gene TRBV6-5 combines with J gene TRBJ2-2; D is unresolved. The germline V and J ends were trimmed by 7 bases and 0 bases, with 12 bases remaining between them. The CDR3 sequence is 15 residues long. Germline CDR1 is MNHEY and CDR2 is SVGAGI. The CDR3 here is CASNSNPPNTGELFF. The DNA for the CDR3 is TGTGCCAGCAATTCCAATCCCCCGAACACCGGGGAGCTGTTTTTT.

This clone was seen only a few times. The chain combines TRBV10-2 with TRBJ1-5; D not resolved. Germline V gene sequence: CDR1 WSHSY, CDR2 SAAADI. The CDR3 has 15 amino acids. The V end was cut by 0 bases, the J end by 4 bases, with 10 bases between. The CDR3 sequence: CASSESNPGNQPQHF. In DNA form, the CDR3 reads TGCGCCAGCAGTGAGTCGAACCCGGGAAATCAGCCCCAGCATTTT.

The CDR3 region is CASSPLHRDKNTGELFF. The CDR3 nucleotides read TGTGCCAGCTCACCTCTCCACCGGGACAAGAACACCGGGGAGCTGTTTTTT. The chain combines TRBV18 with TRBJ2-2; a weak D match, TRBD1 (6 bases). The germline CDR1 and CDR2 sequences are KGHSH and LQKENI. This CDR3 has 17 amino acids. Trimming took 3 bases from V and 1 from J, leaving 15 bases between them.

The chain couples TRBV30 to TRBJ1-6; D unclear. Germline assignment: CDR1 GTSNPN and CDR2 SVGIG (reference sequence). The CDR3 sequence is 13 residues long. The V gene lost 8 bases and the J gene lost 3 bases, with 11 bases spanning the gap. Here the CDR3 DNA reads TGTGCCGGATTGACAAACTATAATTCACCCCTCCACTTT. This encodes CAGLTNYNSPLHF.